These 21 T cell receptor beta chains came from one sample sequenced in a study of T cells after yellow fever vaccination. Via MiXCR, TCRdb re-called the 5' RACE reads, giving one row per CDR3 protein. Among 500,000 to 650,000 distinct CDR3 sequences listed, roughly a sixth were seen once. This specimen was PBMCs, taken about 5 days after the first yellow fever vaccination. Receptor source: a man between 18 and 35 years old who received the YFV17D yellow fever vaccine.

This clonotype was seen only a few times. The J gene is TRBJ2-3, the V gene TRBV20-1, with D perhaps given as TRBD1 or TRBD2 (6 bases each). The germline gives CDR1 DFQATT, CDR2 SNEGSKA (reference sequence). The CDR3 loop spans 13 amino acids. V gave up 4 bases and J gave up 6 bases, with 14 bases separating them. The CDR3 nucleotides are TGCAGTGCTAATCTGGGGGGCGAGGATACGCAGTATTTT. The encoded protein is CSANLGGEDTQYF.

The chain recombines TRBV5-5 with TRBJ2-7; no clear D gene. The V end lost 5 bases, the J end lost 6 bases, and 12 bases lay between the germline ends. Per germline, CDR1 SGHKS and CDR2 YYEKEE (reference sequence). The CDR3 is 12 amino acids. The CDR3 region is CASRVPHAEQYF. The CDR3 DNA reads as TGTGCCAGCAGGGTTCCTCATGCCGAGCAGTACTTC.

The V and J genes are TRBV24-1 and TRBJ2-1, with 7 bases fitting TRBD1. Per germline, CDR1 KGHDR and CDR2 SFDVKD. The CDR3 extends over 14 amino acids. Trimming removed 4 bases from V and 7 bases from J; junction bases left unmatched: 6. The CDR3 nucleotides read TGTGCCACCAGTGACATGGCAGGGGGAAATGAGCAGTTCTTC. It encodes CATSDMAGGNEQFF.

In its sample, this clonotype was seen a few times. This chain connects TRBV6-1 to TRBJ1-1, with TRBD1 matching over 7 bases. The J segment lost 1 base and the V segment lost 10 bases, leaving 9 bases of the junction unmatched. This CDR3 has 14 amino acids. The germline V gene encodes CDR1 MNHNS and CDR2 SASEGT. The CDR3 DNA sequence: TGTGCCACGGGACAGTCCGGAGGGAACACTGAAGCTTTCTTT. It translates to CATGQSGGNTEAFF.

Only a few counts were recorded for this clonotype. V gene TRBV4-3 combines with J gene TRBJ2-1; TRBD1 is a possible D gene (6 bases). Trimming shortened V by 0 bases and J by 10 bases, and 13 bases separated the two germline ends. Germline V gene data show CDR1 as LGHNA and CDR2 as YSLEER. This CDR3 comprises 14 residues. The CDR3, as DNA: TGCGCCAGCAGCCAAGAGGTGGGGGCAGGGGAGCAGTTCTTC. It encodes CASSQEVGAGEQFF.

This clonotype was recorded at least ten times. V gene TRBV12-3 or TRBV12-4 combines with J gene TRBJ2-3; D uncertain. Between the trimmed V and J ends, which lost 2 bases and 1 base, there was a span of 7 bases. This CDR3 has 14 amino acids. Here the CDR3 reads CASSLIQGTDTQYF. The CDR3 DNA is TGTGCCAGCAGTTTAATTCAGGGCACAGATACGCAGTATTTT.

The rearrangement links TRBV20-1 to TRBJ1-4; no definite D call. Trimming removed 6 bases from V and 0 bases from J, with 11 bases in between. The V gene's germline CDR1 is DFQATT and CDR2 SNEGSKA (reference sequence). This CDR3 has 14 residues. CDR3 in amino acids: CSAYKPATNEKLFF. The CDR3 DNA sequence: TGCAGTGCATACAAACCAGCAACTAATGAAAAACTGTTTTTT.

The chain recombines TRBV5-4 with TRBJ2-1, with D hard to call. The V end lost 2 bases, the J end lost 0 bases, and 12 bases lay between the germline ends. Germline assignment: CDR1 SGHNT and CDR2 YYREEE (reference sequence). This CDR3 region has 16 residues. DNA of the CDR3: TGTGCCAGCAGCTTACTACGGCAGAGCTCCTACAATGAGCAGTTCTTC. This codes for CASSLLRQSSYNEQFF.

The chain uses TRBV7-2 and TRBJ1-4, with 7 bases fitting TRBD1. Germline CDR1 is SGHTA and CDR2 is FQGNSA. Trimming at V came to 3 bases and at J to 8 bases, leaving 15 bases not matched to a gene. This CDR3 comprises 17 residues. CDR3 loop: CASSLGFRGGVGEKLFF. The CDR3 coding sequence is TGTGCCAGCAGCTTGGGGTTCAGGGGGGGAGTAGGCGAAAAACTGTTTTTT.

This clonotype has a count of ten or more. In nucleotides, the CDR3 is TGTGCCAGCAGGATCAGGCCCGGGGACACTGAAGCTTTCTTT. It codes for CASRIRPGDTEAFF. The chain combines TRBV27 with TRBJ1-1, with D uncertain. Trimming removed 6 bases from V and 3 bases from J, with 14 bases in between. From germline, CDR1 is MNHEY and CDR2 SMNVEV (reference sequence). CDR3 length equals 14 residues.

In its sample, this clonotype was seen a few times. This rearrangement joins TRBV7-2 to TRBJ1-2; unclear D gene. The germline CDR1 and CDR2 sequences are SGHTA and FQGNSA. Trimming removed 1 base from V and 5 bases from J, with 11 bases in between. The CDR3 consists of 14 residues. The CDR3 loop reads CASSLEWVGYGYTF. CDR3 sequence (DNA): TGTGCCAGCAGCTTAGAATGGGTAGGGTATGGCTACACCTTC.

This clonotype has only a few counts. This chain connects TRBV5-1 to TRBJ1-1; TRBD1 matches at 7 bases. Trimming took 1 base from V and 0 from J; bases not matched to a gene: 3. CDR1 SGHRS and CDR2 YFSETQ come from the germline V gene. The CDR3 spans 15 residues. DNA of the CDR3: TGCGCCAGCAGCTTGCAAGGGGGCCTGAACACTGAAGCTTTCTTT. This encodes CASSLQGGLNTEAFF. Full variable domain (missing parts from reference TRBV5-1 and TRBJ1-1): KAGVTQTPRYLIKTRGQQVTLSCSPISGHRSVSWYQQTPGQGLQFLFEYFSETQRNKGNFPGRFSGRQFSNSRSEMNVSTLELGDSALYLCASSLQGGLNTEAFFGQGTRLTVV.

J is TRBJ2-2 and V is TRBV5-4; TRBD2 matches 7 bases. The CDR3 totals 17 residues. The germline V gene has CDR1 SGHNT and CDR2 YYREEE (reference sequence). Trimming cost V 3 bases and J 8 bases; bases outside gene matches: 16. The CDR3 region has the DNA TGTGCCAGCAGCTCATCCCCCCAGCGGGGTGGTGCGGGGGAGCTGTTTTTT. Amino acids: CASSSSPQRGGAGELFF.

The chain joins TRBV19 to TRBJ1-5; the D gene is possibly TRBD1 (6 bases). This CDR3 comprises 13 residues. V shed 5 bases and J shed 4 bases, with 9 bases lying between them. Germline loops: CDR1 LNHDA, CDR2 SQIVND (reference sequence). Here the CDR3 reads CASSDRLNQPQHF. In DNA, the CDR3 is TGTGCCAGTAGTGACAGGTTAAATCAGCCCCAGCATTTT.

In DNA, the CDR3 is TGTGCCAGCAGCACGAGGGCAGCCAGCAATCAGCCCCAGCATTTT. Translation: CASSTRAASNQPQHF. The chain recombines TRBV6-1 with TRBJ1-5; D is uncertain. V lost 6 bases and J lost 1, with 13 bases in between. This CDR3 has 15 residues. The germline V gene has CDR1 MNHNS and CDR2 SASEGT.

In this sample, this clonotype turned up a few times. CDR3 DNA: TGTGCCAGCAGTTTTCGTTTGGGACAGAGCACAGATACGCAGTATTTT. It translates to CASSFRLGQSTDTQYF. The rearrangement uses TRBV12-3 or TRBV12-4 and TRBJ2-3; TRBD1 agrees at 7 bases. The CDR3 sequence is 16 residues long. The trim removed 3 bases at V and 0 bases at J, leaving 6 bases unmatched.

The V call is TRBV6-9, the J call TRBJ2-7; no clear D gene. The V end lost 0 bases, the J end lost 5 bases, and 35 bases lay between the germline ends. The CDR3 runs to 22 residues. Germline assignment: CDR1 MNHGY and CDR2 SVAAGI. CDR3 in amino acids: CASSYSLIRRSLLDGARDEQYV. DNA of the CDR3: TGTGCCAGCAGTTATTCTTTAATTCGCCGATCCTTATTGGACGGAGCACGGGACGAGCAGTACGTC.

The V and J genes are TRBV10-3 and TRBJ1-2; tentative D call: TRBD1 (6 bases). The CDR3 consists of 14 residues. Trimming removed 6 bases at V and 8 bases at J, with 19 bases between. Per the germline V gene, CDR1 is ENHRY and CDR2 is SYGVKD. The CDR3 protein is CAIRPITGIRGYTF. DNA of the CDR3: TGTGCCATCAGGCCCATCACAGGGATAAGGGGCTACACCTTC.

V is TRBV19 and J is TRBJ2-3, with D possibly being TRBD1 or TRBD2 (5 bases each). V was pared by 3 bases and J by 6 bases, with 16 bases between. In germline, CDR1 is LNHDA, CDR2 SQIVND (reference sequence). The CDR3 extends over 15 amino acids. The CDR3: CASSIGTRRVDTQYF. CDR3 nucleotides: TGTGCCAGTAGTATCGGGACCCGTCGAGTGGATACGCAGTATTTT.

The chain is built from TRBV5-1 and TRBJ2-7; D unresolved. Per germline, CDR1 SGHRS and CDR2 YFSETQ. The CDR3 covers 15 residues. V lost 4 bases, J lost 3 bases, and 17 bases lay in between. CDR3 in amino acids: CASSGGWSLNYEQYF. As DNA, the CDR3 is TGCGCCAGCAGCGGCGGCTGGTCTTTGAACTACGAGCAGTACTTC.

This clonotype was counted a single time. The chain carries TRBV19 and TRBJ1-1, with 10 bases matching TRBD1. After removal of 5 bases from V and 4 bases from J, the junction contained 7 bases not matched to a gene. CDR1 and CDR2 (germline): LNHDA, SQIVND (reference sequence). The CDR3 totals 15 residues. This CDR3 reads CASSVRDRGSTEAFF. CDR3 DNA sequence: TGTGCCAGTAGTGTCCGGGACAGGGGCAGCACTGAAGCTTTCTTT. Combining the CDR3 with reference TRBV19 and TRBJ1-1 gives the whole variable domain DGGITQSPKYLFRKEGQNVTLSCEQNLNHDAMYWYRQDPGQGLRLIYYSQIVNDFQKGDIAEGYSVSREKKESFPLTVTSAQKNPTAFYLCASSVRDRGSTEAFFGQGTRLTVV.